These 18 T cell receptor beta chains share one sample of origin, sequenced in a study of patients and donors after allogeneic stem cell transplantation. TCRdb re-derived calls from the RT-PCR reads in MiXCR, one entry per CDR3 protein. The sample shows over 400,000 distinct CDR3 sequences, approximately 16% of them seen only once. The sample taken for sequencing was blood, either unsorted or a sorted T cell fraction (not recorded which). Every receptor here comes from a human donor who was either an allogeneic HSCT recipient or a stem cell or donor lymphocyte infusion donor (not recorded which). It is not recorded whose cells these are; they may come from a transplant donor.

This clonotype has more than one count but fewer than ten. Written as DNA, the CDR3 is TGTGCCAGCAGTGAATTATGGGGATCCAACTATGGCTACACCTTC. Its translation is CASSELWGSNYGYTF. The rearrangement links TRBV25-1 to TRBJ1-2; the D is unclear. V shed 1 base and J shed 2 bases, with 11 bases lying between them. This CDR3 is built from 15 residues. Germline V gene data show CDR1 as MGHDK and CDR2 as SYGVNS.

This clonotype was found many times. The chain combines TRBV6-5 with TRBJ1-5; D is possibly TRBD1 (5 bases). The V end lost 0 bases, the J end lost 5 bases, and 14 bases lay between the germline ends. Germline loops: CDR1 MNHEY, CDR2 SVGAGI. The CDR3 is 16 residues long. CDR3 bases: TGTGCCAGCAGTTACTCGAAGGGCAGGGACCATCAGCCCCAGCATTTT. It yields the protein CASSYSKGRDHQPQHF.

The chain is built from TRBV7-9 and TRBJ1-2, with 8 nucleotides matching TRBD1. The CDR3 is 14 amino acids. The junction had 7 bases not matched to a gene; V was cut back by 6 bases and J by 4 bases. Germline CDR1 is SEHNR and CDR2 is FQNEAQ (reference sequence). CDR3 DNA: TGTGCCAGCAGGCCCCCGGGACAGGTCTATGGCTACACCTTC. This sequence encodes CASRPPGQVYGYTF. The whole variable domain, remainder taken from reference TRBV7-9 and TRBJ1-2, is DTGVSQNPRHKITKRGQNVTFRCDPISEHNRLYWYRQTLGQGPEFLTYFQNEAQLEKSRLLSDRFSAERPKGSFSTLEIQRTEQGDSAMYLCASRPPGQVYGYTFGSGTRLTVV.

This chain connects TRBV29-1 to TRBJ2-7, with a weak D call TRBD1 (5 bases). Trimming took 4 bases from V and 2 from J, leaving 18 bases between them. The CDR3 length is 15 residues. CDR1 and CDR2 from the germline V gene are SQVTM and ANQGSEA. DNA of the CDR3: TGCAGCGTTGGTACCAGGGAAAAAAATACCTACGAGCAGTACTTC. Translating it yields CSVGTREKNTYEQYF.

The J gene is TRBJ2-7, the V gene TRBV11-2; 11 nucleotides match TRBD2. Germline V lookup: CDR1 SGHAT, CDR2 FQNNGV. The CDR3 has 16 residues. Trimming took 3 bases from V and 2 from J; bases not matched to a gene: 6. The CDR3 loop reads CASSFSGGESPYEQYF. The DNA for the CDR3 is TGTGCCAGCAGCTTTAGCGGGGGGGAATCCCCCTACGAGCAGTACTTC.

This clonotype was counted a few times. This chain joins TRBV19 and TRBJ1-2; D might be TRBD1 (6 bases). Trimming pared 5 bases from V and 1 base from J, leaving 17 bases between. This CDR3 is built from 16 residues. Per germline, CDR1 LNHDA and CDR2 SQIVND (reference sequence). CDR3 bases: TGTGCCAGTAGTCACGCCGGGACAACTTATAACTATGGCTACACCTTC. Translation gives CASSHAGTTYNYGYTF.

The V gene is TRBV20-1, the J gene TRBJ1-3; D remains ambiguous. The CDR3 consists of 12 residues. The germline V and J ends were trimmed by 0 bases and 7 bases, with 7 bases remaining between them. CDR1 is DFQATT and CDR2 is SNEGSKA in the germline V gene (reference sequence). The CDR3 DNA sequence: TGCAGTGCTAGAGAGGGAATCAACACCATATATTTT. Protein sequence: CSAREGINTIYF.

With respect to this clonotype: This may be a read error: a much more frequent sequence differs by one nucleotide. The chain recombines TRBV4-3 with TRBJ1-1; possible D gene TRBD1, 5 bases. Germline CDR1 reads LGHNA; CDR2 reads YSLEER. This CDR3 has 15 residues. With 4 bases removed from V and 8 bases from J, the gap between germline ends came to 20 bases. DNA for the CDR3: TGCGCCAGCAGCCTCAAAGTGGGGGGGAGCACCGAAGCTTTCTTT. Translated: CASSLKVGGSTEAFF.

The chain is built from TRBV4-1 and TRBJ2-1; TRBD2 agrees at 7 bases. The CDR3 runs 16 residues. Germline V gene lookup returns CDR1 MGHRA and CDR2 YSYEKL. With V trimmed by 0 bases and J by 9 bases, 11 bases remained unmatched. CDR3 sequence (DNA): TGCGCCAGCAGCCAAGAGCCCTATCCACTAGCGAGTGAGCAGTTCTTC. It yields the protein CASSQEPYPLASEQFF.

The chain carries TRBV19 and TRBJ2-3, with 10 bases matching TRBD1. This CDR3 region has 15 residues. Germline V lookup: CDR1 LNHDA, CDR2 SQIVND (reference sequence). The V gene end was trimmed by 4 bases and the J gene end by 5 bases; junction bases not matched to a gene: 6. CDR3 nucleotides: TGTGCCAGTAGTACGGAGGGACAGGGGAAAGATACGCAGTATTTT. As protein: CASSTEGQGKDTQYF.

The chain recombines TRBV20-1 with TRBJ2-7; 7 bases align to TRBD1. CDR3 size: 12 residues. V gave up 5 bases and J gave up 5 bases; unmatched junction bases: 6. Germline assignment: CDR1 DFQATT and CDR2 SNEGSKA (reference sequence). The DNA for the CDR3 is TGCAGTGCTCGCCGCGACAGGGACGAGCAGTACTTC. Amino acids: CSARRDRDEQYF.

The chain recombines TRBV12-3 or TRBV12-4 with TRBJ1-2, with a weak D call TRBD1 (5 bases). This CDR3 is built from 13 residues. V lost 3 bases to trimming and J lost 4 bases, with 9 bases between them. The CDR3, as DNA: TGTGCCAGCAGTTTCGGGGGGGGCTATGGCTACACCTTC. Protein sequence: CASSFGGGYGYTF.

DNA of the CDR3: TGTGCCAGCAGTTACCCGGGCAATCAGCCCCAGCATTTT. The encoded protein is CASSYPGNQPQHF. This chain links TRBV6-6 with TRBJ1-5; D is undetermined. The germline V and J ends were trimmed by 2 bases and 2 bases, with 4 bases remaining between them. CDR3 length: 13 residues. Germline V gene sequence: CDR1 MNHNY, CDR2 SVGAGI (reference sequence).

This chain links TRBV19 with TRBJ2-7; 9 positions match TRBD1. The V and J ends lost 5 bases and 6 bases, in that order; junction bases with no gene match: 8. The CDR3 consists of 14 residues. The V gene's germline CDR1 is LNHDA and CDR2 SQIVND (reference sequence). CDR3 DNA sequence: TGTGCCAGTAGTTGGCGGGGACAGGGTCTCGAGCAGTACTTC. As protein: CASSWRGQGLEQYF.

Points on this clonotype: One end of the junction fails to match germline, which may point to a read error. The gene calls are TRBV7-7 and TRBJ2-7; 9 positions agree with TRBD2. The CDR3 has 15 residues. Germline V gene lookup returns CDR1 SSHAT and CDR2 FNYEAQ (reference sequence). This chain's CDR3 is CASSLSGGTSYEQYF. CDR3 sequence (DNA): TGTGCTAGCAGCTTAAGCGGGGGGACCTCCTACGAGCAGTACTTC.

This clonotype has more than one count but fewer than ten. V and J are TRBV20-1 and TRBJ1-2; 8 bases map to TRBD1. The CDR3 extends over 14 amino acids. CDR1 and CDR2 from the germline V gene are DFQATT and SNEGSKA (reference sequence). Trimming cost V 2 bases and J 4 bases; bases outside gene matches: 6. This chain's CDR3 is CSARPTGGGYGYTF. Written as DNA, the CDR3 is TGCAGTGCTAGACCAACAGGGGGAGGCTATGGCTACACCTTC.

The V call is TRBV6-1, the J call TRBJ1-1, with TRBD1 as a possible D gene (6 bases). The CDR3 loop spans 15 amino acids. Between the trimmed V and J ends, which lost 2 bases and 5 bases, there was a span of 15 bases. Germline-derived CDR1 and CDR2 are MNHNS and SASEGT. In DNA, the CDR3 is TGTGCCAGCAGTGAAATAGGGGCAGGGGAGACTGAAGCTTTCTTT. This sequence encodes CASSEIGAGETEAFF.

This sequence joins TRBV6-1 and TRBJ2-7; 7 bases match TRBD1. The CDR3 consists of 13 residues. Germline-derived CDR1 and CDR2 are MNHNS and SASEGT. The J segment lost 0 bases and the V segment lost 7 bases, leaving 3 bases of the junction unmatched. The CDR3: CASTGQASYEQYF. The CDR3 coding sequence is TGTGCCAGCACCGGACAGGCCTCCTACGAGCAGTACTTC.